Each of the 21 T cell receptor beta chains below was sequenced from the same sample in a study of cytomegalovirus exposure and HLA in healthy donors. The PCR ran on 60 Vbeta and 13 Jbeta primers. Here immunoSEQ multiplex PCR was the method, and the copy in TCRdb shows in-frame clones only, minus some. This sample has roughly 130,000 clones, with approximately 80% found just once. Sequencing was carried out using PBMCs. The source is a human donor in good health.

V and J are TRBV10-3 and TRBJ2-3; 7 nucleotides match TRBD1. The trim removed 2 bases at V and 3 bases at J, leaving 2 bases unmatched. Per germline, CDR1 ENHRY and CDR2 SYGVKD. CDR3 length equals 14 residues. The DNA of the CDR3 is TGTGCCATCAGTGAGGGGACAGAAACAGATACGCAGTATTTT. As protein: CAISEGTETDTQYF.

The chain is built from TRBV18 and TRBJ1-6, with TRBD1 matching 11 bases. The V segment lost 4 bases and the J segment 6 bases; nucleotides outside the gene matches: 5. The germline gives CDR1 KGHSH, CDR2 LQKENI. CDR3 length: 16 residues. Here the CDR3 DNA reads TGTGCCAGCTCACGGGACAGGGGGAGTTCTAATTCACCCCTCCACTTT. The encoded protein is CASSRDRGSSNSPLHF.

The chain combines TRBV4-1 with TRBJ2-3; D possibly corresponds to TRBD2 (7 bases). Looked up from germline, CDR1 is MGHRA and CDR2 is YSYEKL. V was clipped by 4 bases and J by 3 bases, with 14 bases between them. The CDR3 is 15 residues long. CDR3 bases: TGCGCCAGCAGCCTTTTGAGGGGGGGGACAGATACGCAGTATTTT. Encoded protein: CASSLLRGGTDTQYF.

The CDR3 DNA reads as TGTGCCAGCAGTTCCGAAAACTCCTACGAGCAGTACTTC. Protein sequence: CASSSENSYEQYF. This chain links TRBV27 with TRBJ2-5; D call uncertain. The DNA end is a closer match to TRBJ2-7, so the J assignment may be wrong. CDR3 size: 13 residues. The germline gives CDR1 MNHEY, CDR2 SMNVEV (reference sequence).

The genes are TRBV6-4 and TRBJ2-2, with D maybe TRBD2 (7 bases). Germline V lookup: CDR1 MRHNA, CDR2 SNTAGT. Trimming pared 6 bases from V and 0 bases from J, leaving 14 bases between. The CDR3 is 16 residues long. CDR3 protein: CASRAGHYTNTGELFF. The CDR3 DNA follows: TGTGCCAGCAGAGCGGGACACTATACGAACACCGGGGAGCTGTTTTTT.

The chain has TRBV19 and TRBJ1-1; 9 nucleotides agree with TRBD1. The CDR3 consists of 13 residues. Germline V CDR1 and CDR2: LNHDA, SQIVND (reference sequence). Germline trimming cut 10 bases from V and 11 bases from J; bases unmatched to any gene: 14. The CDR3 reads CATSVRDRVKAFF. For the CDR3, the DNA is TGTGCCACCTCGGTCCGGGACAGGGTGAAGGCTTTCTTT.

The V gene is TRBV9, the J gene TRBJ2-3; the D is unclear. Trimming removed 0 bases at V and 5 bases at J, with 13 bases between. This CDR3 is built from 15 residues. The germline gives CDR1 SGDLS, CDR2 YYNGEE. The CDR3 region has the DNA TGTGCCAGCAGCGTAGTCGCTCCTCCCGGAGATACGCAGTATTTT. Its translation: CASSVVAPPGDTQYF.

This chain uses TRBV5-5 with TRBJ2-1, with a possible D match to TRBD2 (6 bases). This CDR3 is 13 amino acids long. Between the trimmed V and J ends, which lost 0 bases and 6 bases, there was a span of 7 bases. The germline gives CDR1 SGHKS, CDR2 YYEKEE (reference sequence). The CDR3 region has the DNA TGTGCCAGCAGCTTGGCCGGGGGCAATGAGCAGTTCTTC. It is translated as CASSLAGGNEQFF.

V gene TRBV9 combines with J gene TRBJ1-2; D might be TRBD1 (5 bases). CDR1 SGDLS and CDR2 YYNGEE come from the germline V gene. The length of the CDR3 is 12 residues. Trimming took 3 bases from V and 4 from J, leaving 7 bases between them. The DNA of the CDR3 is TGTGCCAGCAGCGCGCAGGGCTATGGCTACACCTTC. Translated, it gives CASSAQGYGYTF.

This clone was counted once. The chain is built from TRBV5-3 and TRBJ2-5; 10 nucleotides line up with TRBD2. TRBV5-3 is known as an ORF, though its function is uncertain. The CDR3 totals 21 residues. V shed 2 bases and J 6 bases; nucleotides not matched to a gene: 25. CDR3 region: CARSFRPLRRAGGTLCQTQYF. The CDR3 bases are TGTGCCAGAAGCTTCAGACCGTTGCGAAGAGCGGGGGGGACCCTGTGCCAGACCCAGTACTTC.

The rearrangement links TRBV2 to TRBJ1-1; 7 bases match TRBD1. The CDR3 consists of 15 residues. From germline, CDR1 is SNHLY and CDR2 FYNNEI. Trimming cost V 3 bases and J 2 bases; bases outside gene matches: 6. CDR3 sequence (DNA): TGTGCCAGCAGTGACCAGGGGGGCACCAACACTGAAGCTTTCTTT. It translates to CASSDQGGTNTEAFF.

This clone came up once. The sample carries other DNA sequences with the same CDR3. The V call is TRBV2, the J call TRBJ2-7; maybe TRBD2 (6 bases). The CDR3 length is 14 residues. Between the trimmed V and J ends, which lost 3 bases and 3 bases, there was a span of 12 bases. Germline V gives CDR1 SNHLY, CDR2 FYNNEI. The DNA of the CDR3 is TGTGCCAGCAGTGACGCGGGACTTTACTACGAGCAGTACTTC. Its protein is CASSDAGLYYEQYF.

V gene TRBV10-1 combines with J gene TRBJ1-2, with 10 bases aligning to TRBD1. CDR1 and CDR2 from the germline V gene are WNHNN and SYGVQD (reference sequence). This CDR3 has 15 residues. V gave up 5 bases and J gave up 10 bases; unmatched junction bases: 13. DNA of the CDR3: TGCGCCAGCAGTTACTCCGGGACAGGGGTTGAGAACTACACCTTC. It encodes CASSYSGTGVENYTF.

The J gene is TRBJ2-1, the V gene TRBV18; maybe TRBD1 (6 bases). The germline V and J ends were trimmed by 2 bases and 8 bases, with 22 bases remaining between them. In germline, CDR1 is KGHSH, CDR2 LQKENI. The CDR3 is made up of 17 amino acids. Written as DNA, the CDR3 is TGTGCCAGCTCACCAGTGGACGCCTGGTCCCAGGGGTATGAGCAGTTCTTC. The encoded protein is CASSPVDAWSQGYEQFF.

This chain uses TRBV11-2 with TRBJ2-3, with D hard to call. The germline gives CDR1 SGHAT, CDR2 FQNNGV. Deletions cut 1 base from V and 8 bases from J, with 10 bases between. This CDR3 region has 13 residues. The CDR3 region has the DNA TGTGCCAGCAGCTTAGTTCTAGATAGTACGCAGTATTTT. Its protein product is CASSLVLDSTQYF.

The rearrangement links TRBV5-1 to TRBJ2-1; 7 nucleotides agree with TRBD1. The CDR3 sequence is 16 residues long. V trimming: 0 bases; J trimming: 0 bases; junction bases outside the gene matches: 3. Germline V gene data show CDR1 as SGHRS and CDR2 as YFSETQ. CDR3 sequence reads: CASSLGRTGSYNEQFF. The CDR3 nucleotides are TGCGCCAGCAGCTTGGGGCGGACAGGCTCCTACAATGAGCAGTTCTTC.

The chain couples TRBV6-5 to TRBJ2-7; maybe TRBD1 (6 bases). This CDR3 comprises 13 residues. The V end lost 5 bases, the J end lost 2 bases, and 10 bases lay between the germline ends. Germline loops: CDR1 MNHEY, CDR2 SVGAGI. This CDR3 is CASSQDSAYEQYF. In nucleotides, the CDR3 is TGTGCCAGCAGTCAGGACAGTGCCTACGAGCAGTACTTC.

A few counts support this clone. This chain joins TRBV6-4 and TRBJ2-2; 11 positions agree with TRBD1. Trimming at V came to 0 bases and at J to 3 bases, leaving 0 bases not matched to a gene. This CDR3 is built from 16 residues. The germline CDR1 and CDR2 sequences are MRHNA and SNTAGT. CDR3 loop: CASSDSGQGDTGELFF. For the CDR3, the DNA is TGTGCCAGCAGTGACTCGGGACAGGGGGACACCGGGGAGCTGTTTTTT.

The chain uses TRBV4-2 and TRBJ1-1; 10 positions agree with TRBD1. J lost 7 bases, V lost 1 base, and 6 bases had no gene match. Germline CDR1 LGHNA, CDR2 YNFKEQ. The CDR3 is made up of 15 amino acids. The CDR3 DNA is TGTGCCAGCAGCCAAGGGCTGGGACAGGGGTTTGAAGCTTTCTTT. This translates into CASSQGLGQGFEAFF.

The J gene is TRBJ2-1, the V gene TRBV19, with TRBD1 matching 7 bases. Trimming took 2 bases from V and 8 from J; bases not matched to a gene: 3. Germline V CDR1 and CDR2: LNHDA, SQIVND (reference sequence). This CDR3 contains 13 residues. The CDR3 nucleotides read TGTGCCAGTAGTATAACAGGGGTCGATGAGCAGTTCTTC. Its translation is CASSITGVDEQFF.

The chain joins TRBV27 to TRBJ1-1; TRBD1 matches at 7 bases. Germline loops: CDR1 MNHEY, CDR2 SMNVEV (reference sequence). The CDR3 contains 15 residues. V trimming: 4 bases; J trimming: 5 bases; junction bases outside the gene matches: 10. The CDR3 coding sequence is TGTGCCAGCAGTTATTCACAGGGGTTTAGGACTGAAGCTTTCTTT. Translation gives CASSYSQGFRTEAFF.